This paragraph covers one T cell receptor beta chain sequence. Its antigen remains unidentified. This specimen includes other DNA sequences encoding the same CDR3. There are 15 residues in the CDR3. Germline lookup yields CDR1 MNHNS and CDR2 SASEGT. J lost 1 base, V lost 4 bases, and 6 bases had no gene match. The sample originates from a study of cytomegalovirus exposure and HLA in healthy donors. General observations from the study: A later analysis reportedly identified an Asian-associated ancestry cluster as carrying fewer N-insertions than the roughly 600-donor mean.

PCR used 60 Vbeta primers and 13 Jbeta primers. Profiling relied on immunoSEQ multiplex PCR, and the TCRdb table lists in-frame clones only, not all of them. The sample has about 60,000 clones, approximately 63% seen once. This sequence joins TRBV6-1 and TRBJ1-1, with TRBD1 matching over 7 bases. The receptor's source is a woman aged 55-75 years in good health and CMV-seropositive. Specimen: PBMCs. The CDR3 coding sequence is TGTGCCAGCAGTGCAAGGGACAGCAGGAACACTGAAGCTTTCTTT. It codes for CASSARDSRNTEAFF.